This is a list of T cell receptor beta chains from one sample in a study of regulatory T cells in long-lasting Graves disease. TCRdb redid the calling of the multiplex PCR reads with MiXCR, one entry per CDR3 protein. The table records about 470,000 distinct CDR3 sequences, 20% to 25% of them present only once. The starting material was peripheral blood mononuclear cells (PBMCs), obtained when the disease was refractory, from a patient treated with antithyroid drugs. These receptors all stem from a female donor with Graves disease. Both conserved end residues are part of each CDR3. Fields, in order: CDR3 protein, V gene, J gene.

CASETGRTQLYEQYF,TRBV27,TRBJ2-7
CASSFSLAGGKETQYF,TRBV28,TRBJ2-5
CASSLTSGRYNEQFF,TRBV28,TRBJ2-1
CASSRTGPGDGYTF,TRBV14,TRBJ1-2
CASSGGRGEQYF,TRBV3-1,TRBJ2-7
CASSTRAAEAFF,TRBV28,TRBJ1-1
CASSFRGIQNIQYF,TRBV28,TRBJ2-4
CASSVAASAYEQYF,TRBV9,TRBJ2-7
CASSPTTRGTQYF,TRBV12-3/TRBV12-4,TRBJ2-5
CSALRTGTYDGYTF,TRBV20-1,TRBJ1-2
CATSDRGAPNTGELFF,TRBV24-1,TRBJ2-2
CASSLVQGVAGELFF,TRBV7-9,TRBJ2-2
CASSQGTGEQANEKLFF,TRBV4-3,TRBJ1-4
CAWSRWTGRNTEAFF,TRBV30,TRBJ1-1
CASQITGDRTEAFF,TRBV28,TRBJ1-1
CASTNQGQSNQPQHF,TRBV2,TRBJ1-5
CASSLAVGVGTEAFF,TRBV12-3/TRBV12-4,TRBJ1-1
CASSFTAGGLETQYF,TRBV7-2,TRBJ2-5
CASSARLAASYEQYF,TRBV28,TRBJ2-7
CASSEEGYYGYTF,TRBV2,TRBJ1-2
CAITSRDRGAGYTF,TRBV10-3,TRBJ1-2
CATSDVGFLEQFF,TRBV24-1,TRBJ2-1
CASRVHRGTYEQYF,TRBV6-1,TRBJ2-7
CASSHRQGKNSPLHF,TRBV11-3,TRBJ1-6
CASSSKTSGIYEQYF,TRBV12-3/TRBV12-4,TRBJ2-7
CASSPPPGEALF,TRBV19,TRBJ1-1
CASSDHDRGLVTGELFF,TRBV25-1,TRBJ2-2
CASSLRGWKANEKLFF,TRBV11-2,TRBJ1-4
CASLGGDYTQYF,TRBV6-2/TRBV6-3,TRBJ2-3
CASSQRPRYHYGYTF,TRBV3-1,TRBJ1-2
CASSPTGSGGYTF,TRBV4-1,TRBJ1-2
CASSSEDLRNQPQHF,TRBV7-9,TRBJ1-5
CASTSAGYGYTF,TRBV6-1,TRBJ1-2
CASPPSEGRSYNEQFF,TRBV28,TRBJ2-1
CASSLRGQGLNTGELFF,TRBV13,TRBJ2-2